The sequence of this T cell receptor beta chain was determined in a study of blood T cell repertoires in COVID-19. For the study at large: Samples taken during acute and convalescent COVID-19 were collected in the United States, Italy and Spain. The analysed material was cDNA or gDNA that came from T cells, B-cell-depleted T cells, or PBMCs.

In the original processing: Estimation of nucleated cell counts relied on the amplification of reference gene primers. The protocol was immunoSEQ multiplex PCR, while the TCRdb copy is restricted to in-frame clones and leaves out a portion. Clonal size and the V and J genes are those of that table, whereas D and trimming came from the DNA. The table has about 140,000 clones, 70% to 85% seen once; the top ten hold approximately 6.5%. Trimming took 2 bases from V and 3 from J; bases not matched to a gene: 2. Germline V gene lookup returns CDR1 MNHEY and CDR2 SMNVEV (reference sequence). The CDR3 sequence is 14 residues long.

The source of this sequence is a human donor in a cohort sampled during active COVID-19. V and J are TRBV27 and TRBJ2-5; 8 bases are shared with TRBD2. The sequencing sample was made of peripheral blood. The CDR3 DNA is TGTGCCAGCAGTTTACTCGGGGGGGAAGAGACCCAGTACTTC. It codes for CASSLLGGEETQYF.